This T cell receptor beta chain was retrieved from a study of T cells after yellow fever vaccination. On the study more broadly: Low-cell-number fractions were prepared with SMART-Seq v4 Ultra Low Input. The study's findings and limits: Boosting was followed by the reappearance of most primary-vaccination clones (approximately 95% CD4, roughly 90% CD8). Abundant clonotypes from the bulk population could contaminate FACS-sorted repertoires.

This clonotype turned up a few times. Antigen specificity is unknown. In making TCR cDNA, 5'RACE template switching added a universal primer site and UMIs to it. TCRdb independently ran MiXCR on the 5' RACE reads; one entry per CDR3 protein. This table has 300,000 or so distinct CDR3 sequences, roughly 4.3% appearing once. Germline CDR1 and CDR2: DFQATT and SNEGSKA (reference sequence). The CDR3 consists of 13 residues. The ends lost 7 bases at V and 6 bases at J; junction bases unmatched: 10. This clonotype originated in a man between 18 and 35 years old who received the YFV17D yellow fever vaccine. Material: PBMCs, obtained 5 days after the yellow fever booster vaccination. The genes are TRBV20-1 and TRBJ2-3, with TRBD2 matching over 7 bases. CDR3 nucleotide sequence: TGCAGTGTTAACCCGGGGGGTCTTGATACGCAGTATTTT. It encodes CSVNPGGLDTQYF.